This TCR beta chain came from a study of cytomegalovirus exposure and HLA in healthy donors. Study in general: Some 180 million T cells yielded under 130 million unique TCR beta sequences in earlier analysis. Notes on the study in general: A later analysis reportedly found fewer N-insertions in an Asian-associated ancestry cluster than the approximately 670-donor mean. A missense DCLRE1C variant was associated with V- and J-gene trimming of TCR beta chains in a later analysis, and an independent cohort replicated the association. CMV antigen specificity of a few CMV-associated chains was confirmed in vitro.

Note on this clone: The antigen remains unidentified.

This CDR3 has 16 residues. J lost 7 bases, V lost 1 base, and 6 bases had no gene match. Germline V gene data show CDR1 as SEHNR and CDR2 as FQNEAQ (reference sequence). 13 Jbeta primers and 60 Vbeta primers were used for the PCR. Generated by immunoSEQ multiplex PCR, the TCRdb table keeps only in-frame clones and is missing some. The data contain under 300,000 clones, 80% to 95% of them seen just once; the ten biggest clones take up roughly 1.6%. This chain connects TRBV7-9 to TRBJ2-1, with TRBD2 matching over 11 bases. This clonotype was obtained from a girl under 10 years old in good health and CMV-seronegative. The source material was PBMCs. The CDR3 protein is CASSLGVTSGSNEQFF. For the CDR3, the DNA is TGTGCCAGCAGCTTAGGGGTTACTAGCGGGAGTAATGAGCAGTTCTTC.